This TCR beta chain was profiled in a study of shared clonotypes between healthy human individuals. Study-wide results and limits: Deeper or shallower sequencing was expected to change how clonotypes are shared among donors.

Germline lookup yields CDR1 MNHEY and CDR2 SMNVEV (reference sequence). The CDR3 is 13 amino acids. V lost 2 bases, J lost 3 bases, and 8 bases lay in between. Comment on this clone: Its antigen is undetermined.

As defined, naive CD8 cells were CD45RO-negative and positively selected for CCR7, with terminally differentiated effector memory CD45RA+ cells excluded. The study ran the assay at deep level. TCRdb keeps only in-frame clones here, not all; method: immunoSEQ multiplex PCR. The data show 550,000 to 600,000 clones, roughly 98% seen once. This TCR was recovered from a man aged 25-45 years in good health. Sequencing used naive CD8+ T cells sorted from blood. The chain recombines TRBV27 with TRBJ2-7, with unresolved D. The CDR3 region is CASSLRVGYEQYF. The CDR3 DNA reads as TGTGCCAGCAGTTTAAGGGTGGGCTACGAGCAGTACTTC.